Presented here are 9 T cell receptor beta chains from one specimen sequenced in a study of cytomegalovirus exposure and HLA in healthy donors. PCR was performed using 60 Vbeta and 13 Jbeta primers. Profiling relied on immunoSEQ multiplex PCR, and the TCRdb table lists in-frame clones only, not all of them. The sample lists over 85,000 clones, over 60% occurring once. Sequencing used PBMCs. The source of these receptors is a woman under 40 in good health and CMV-seronegative.

CDR3: CIGRGSYGYTF. The CDR3 nucleotides are TGCATAGGGAGGGGGTCCTATGGCTACACCTTC. The chain has TRBV20-1 and TRBJ1-2, with D possibly TRBD1 on 6 matching bases. The CDR3 consists of 11 residues. The germline V gene encodes CDR1 DFQATT and CDR2 SNEGSKA (reference sequence).

V is TRBV5-6 and J is TRBJ1-1; D is unresolved. The CDR3 covers 12 residues. V gave up 5 bases and J gave up 8 bases, with 13 bases separating them. Germline values: CDR1 SGHDT, CDR2 YYEEEE. Here the CDR3 DNA reads TGTGCCAGCAGTATGGTGTCCCAGGAAGCTTTCTTT. Translation gives CASSMVSQEAFF.

The chain has TRBV11-3 and TRBJ2-3, with 8 bases fitting TRBD2. Germline loops: CDR1 SGHNT, CDR2 YENEEA. The ends lost 5 bases at V and 5 bases at J; junction bases unmatched: 12. CDR3 length equals 16 residues. For the CDR3, the DNA is TGTGCCAGCAGCCCCGGGCGGCGGGAGGCGGAAGATACGCAGTATTTT. It yields the protein CASSPGRREAEDTQYF.

The rearrangement uses TRBV2 and TRBJ2-7, with D tentatively TRBD2 (6 bases). The germline V gene has CDR1 SNHLY and CDR2 FYNNEI. The length of the CDR3 is 14 residues. V lost 4 bases to trimming and J lost 3 bases, with 13 bases between them. CDR3 region: CASSAGGLSYEQYF. CDR3 DNA sequence: TGTGCCAGCAGTGCCGGGGGACTGAGCTACGAGCAGTACTTC.

A few counts support this clone. Other DNA sequences in this specimen translate into the identical CDR3. This chain uses TRBV29-1 with TRBJ1-2, with TRBD1 matching over 8 bases. CDR1 is SQVTM, CDR2 ANQGSEA, per germline. The ends lost 3 bases at V and 2 bases at J; junction bases unmatched: 5. CDR3 length: 14 amino acids. CDR3 loop: CSVEGRGRNYGYTF. CDR3 in DNA: TGCAGCGTTGAGGGCAGGGGGCGCAACTATGGCTACACCTTC.

This clone was detected only a few times. This chain's CDR3 is CSPRTGAGNEQFF. CDR3 sequence (DNA): TGCAGCCCCCGGACAGGGGCCGGCAATGAGCAGTTCTTC. The chain carries TRBV29-1 and TRBJ2-1, with 9 bases fitting TRBD1. V shed 8 bases and J 6 bases; nucleotides not matched to a gene: 8. CDR1 is SQVTM, CDR2 ANQGSEA, per germline. This CDR3 region has 13 residues.

The rearrangement uses TRBV6-1 and TRBJ2-7; D gene unclear. Germline CDR1 and CDR2: MNHNS and SASEGT. The CDR3 loop spans 12 amino acids. Trimming removed 7 bases at V and 1 base at J, with 8 bases between. DNA for the CDR3: TGTGCCAGCACCCAGATGTCCTACGAGCAGTACTTC. Protein product: CASTQMSYEQYF.

The rearrangement joins TRBV12-2 to TRBJ2-3; the table's D call TRBD2 went unverified against the DNA. TRBV12-2 is deemed a pseudogene. The CDR3 length is 17 residues. The CDR3 loop reads CASRYPSGRENTDTQYF. The CDR3 nucleotides read TGTGCAAGTCGCTACCCCTCGGGGCGGGAGAACACAGATACGCAGTATTTT.

The chain recombines TRBV4-1 with TRBJ1-6; D not certain. Germline assignment: CDR1 MGHRA and CDR2 YSYEKL. The V end was cut by 0 bases, the J end by 9 bases, with 9 bases between. The CDR3 sequence is 14 residues long. In DNA, the CDR3 is TGCGCCAGCAGCCAAGACCGGGATACTTCACCCCTCCACTTT. It is translated as CASSQDRDTSPLHF.